Listed below are T cell receptor beta chains from one sample, sequenced in a study of T-cell memory formation after mild COVID-19. From the 5' RACE reads, TCRdb called clonotypes with MiXCR, one entry per CDR3 protein. The sample lists some 210,000 distinct CDR3 sequences, roughly a tenth occurring once. The sample taken for sequencing was PBMCs or a T cell subset sorted from them (not recorded which). All receptors come from a man aged 18 to 29 who had mild COVID-19 (a few samples of this study predate the infection). Cell type and time point are not known. Each CDR3 is given with its conserved first and last residue. The D gene is left open where the match is weak. Clone size, where shown, is once, few, many, or a class for clones that have expanded.

>.|TRBV6-2/TRBV6-3|.|TRBJ2-1
TGTGCCAGCAGGACGTTATGGAATGAGCAGTTCTTC
CASRTLWNEQFF
>.|TRBV6-2/TRBV6-3|few|TRBJ2-1
TGTGCCAGCAGCAAATATCCGGGACCTACCCATTACAATGAGCAGTTCTTC
CASSKYPGPTHYNEQFF
>TRBD2|TRBV5-1|once|TRBJ2-1
TGCGCCAGCAGCTGGGGTGGCGGGGGTTACAATGAGCAGTTCTTC
CASSWGGGGYNEQFF
>.|TRBV5-5|few|TRBJ2-5
TGTGCCAGCAGCTTGTCCCCCCTACCCGGGACACAAGAGACCCAGTACTTC
CASSLSPLPGTQETQYF
>.|TRBV6-5|few|TRBJ1-3
TGTGCCAGCAGTTACCAAAGGGGGGATGGAAACACCATATATTTT
CASSYQRGDGNTIYF
>.|TRBV19|many|TRBJ1-1
TGTGCCAGCCGTATAATGGGGAACACTGAAGCTTTCTTT
CASRIMGNTEAFF
>.|TRBV6-1|few|TRBJ1-5
TGTGCCAGCATGCTGGGGGCGGATCAGCCCCAGCATTTT
CASMLGADQPQHF
>.|TRBV12-3/TRBV12-4|few|TRBJ2-7
TGTGCCAGTAAAACACGGGATCGCGAGCAGTACTTC
CASKTRDREQYF
>.|TRBV5-1|few|TRBJ2-2
TGCGCCAGCAGCTTGGACAGAGCGAACACCGGGGAGCTGTTTTTT
CASSLDRANTGELFF
>.|TRBV20-1|few|TRBJ1-1
TGCAGTGCCCAGGACGGAGTTAACACTGAAGCTTTCTTT
CSAQDGVNTEAFF
>.|TRBV29-1|few|TRBJ2-5
TGCAGCGGGATTCCGGGACCCCGTTCGGGGACCCAGTACTTC
CSGIPGPRSGTQYF
>.|TRBV6-2/TRBV6-3|many|TRBJ1-1
TGTGCCAGCAGCCCCGCTCTACGAACGACTTTCTTT
CASSPALRTTFF
>.|TRBV5-1|.|TRBJ1-6
TGCGCCAGCAGCACTGAGCCAGTTCTACCCCTCCACTTT
CASSTEPVLPLHF
>TRBD1|TRBV7-2|few|TRBJ2-7
TGTGCCAGCAGCGGTCGGACAGGGAACCTACTTCGCCACTACGAGCAGTACTTC
CASSGRTGNLLRHYEQYF
>.|TRBV4-3|.|TRBJ1-6
TGCGCCAGCAGCCACCTTAATTCACCCCTCCACTTT
CASSHLNSPLHF
>TRBD2|TRBV5-5|few|TRBJ2-3
TGTGCCAGCAGCTCTCTAGCGGGGGCTGATACGCAGTATTTT
CASSSLAGADTQYF
>TRBD2|TRBV12-3/TRBV12-4|few|TRBJ2-1
TGTGCCAGCAGTTTGTCTAGCGGTGATGAGCAGTTCTTC
CASSLSSGDEQFF
>TRBD1|TRBV7-9|few|TRBJ1-6
TGTGCCAGCAGCCTACAGGGGTATTCCCTCCACTTT
CASSLQGYSLHF
>.|TRBV6-2/TRBV6-3|.|TRBJ1-5
TGTGCCAGCAGTCGTCCCGGGACGTTCCCGGACCAGCCCCAGCATTTT
CASSRPGTFPDQPQHF
>TRBD1|TRBV3-1|few|TRBJ1-2
TGTGCCAGCAGCTTCGGACAGGGTGATGGCTACACCTTC
CASSFGQGDGYTF
>.|TRBV18|.|TRBJ1-5
TGTGCCAGCTCACCAAAGACGGGGCTGAATCAGCCCCAGCATTTT
CASSPKTGLNQPQHF
>TRBD2|TRBV7-3|few|TRBJ2-1
TGTGCCAGCAGCCCGGGGGGGGAGCAGTTCTTC
CASSPGGEQFF
>.|TRBV2|.|TRBJ2-3
TGTGCCAGCAGTGTGAGGTCACCCCTCACAGATACGCAGTATTTT
CASSVRSPLTDTQYF
>.|TRBV7-2|once|TRBJ1-3
TGTGCCAGCAGCCCACAGGGTATCCCTGGAAACACCATATATTTT
CASSPQGIPGNTIYF
>.|TRBV2|few|TRBJ1-4
TGTGCCAGCAGTGTTGAGGGAAAACTGTTTTTT
CASSVEGKLFF
>.|TRBV7-2|many|TRBJ2-4
TGTGCCAGCAGCTTAGGTCGGGGGGCCCAGGCCAAAAACATTCAGTACTTC
CASSLGRGAQAKNIQYF
>.|TRBV24-1|many|TRBJ1-5
TGTGCCACCAGTCATCGCCTGGGTAATCAGCCCCAGCATTTT
CATSHRLGNQPQHF
>.|TRBV7-9|few|TRBJ2-3
TGTGCCAGCACCCCCGGAGTGGGGGTAGATACGCAGTATTTT
CASTPGVGVDTQYF
>.|TRBV6-2/TRBV6-3|.|TRBJ2-7
TGTGCCAGCAGTGACGCAGGGCACGAGCAGTACTTC
CASSDAGHEQYF
>.|TRBV9|few|TRBJ2-1
TGTGCCAGCAGCGCAAGGCGCGGGTACAATGAGCAGTTCTTC
CASSARRGYNEQFF
>.|TRBV3-1|.|TRBJ1-2
TGTGCCAGCAGCCAAGAGACCACCGGTGGCTACACCTTC
CASSQETTGGYTF
>TRBD2|TRBV12-3/TRBV12-4|few|TRBJ2-5
TGTGCCAGCAAAAAGACTAGCGGGGTCCAAGAGACCCAGTACTTC
CASKKTSGVQETQYF
>.|TRBV2|.|TRBJ2-3
TGTGCCAGCCAAGAACTAGGGGGCACAGATACGCAGTATTTT
CASQELGGTDTQYF
>.|TRBV7-2|many|TRBJ1-2
TGTGCCAGCAGCTTATGGGCCGCCCAAAACTATGGCTACACCTTC
CASSLWAAQNYGYTF
>TRBD1|TRBV14|few|TRBJ2-3
TGTGCCAGCAGCCAAGAAAGACAGGGTACGCAGTATTTT
CASSQERQGTQYF
>.|TRBV24-1|few|TRBJ2-2
TGTGCCACCAGTGATCCCGGGGACCGGGAGCTGTTTTTT
CATSDPGDRELFF
>TRBD1|TRBV7-2|many|TRBJ1-2
TGTGCCAGCAGCGCTGACAGGGGCTATGGCTACACCTTC
CASSADRGYGYTF
>.|TRBV20-1|.|TRBJ2-4
TGCAGTGCTACCCAGGGAATAAACATTCAGTACTTC
CSATQGINIQYF
>.|TRBV24-1|.|TRBJ2-1
TGTGCCACCAGTGAGTCCGGGACTGGGGACTACAATGAGCAGTTCTTC
CATSESGTGDYNEQFF
>.|TRBV12-3/TRBV12-4|.|TRBJ2-1
TGTGCCAGCAGCACCTTCAGGGTGGTTAGCATGAGTGAGCAGTTCTTC
CASSTFRVVSMSEQFF
>.|TRBV7-9|.|TRBJ2-6
TGTGCCAGCAGCTTCCAGGGTATAGCTGGTGCCAACGTCCTGACTTTC
CASSFQGIAGANVLTF
>.|TRBV5-1|few|TRBJ2-3
TGCGCCAGCAGCTTAGGCATCATTACTAGCACAGATACGCAGTATTTT
CASSLGIITSTDTQYF
>TRBD2|TRBV2|few|TRBJ2-3
TGTGCCAGCAACCCGACTAGCAGCACAGATACGCAGTATTTT
CASNPTSSTDTQYF
>.|TRBV6-2/TRBV6-3|.|TRBJ2-5
TGTGCCAGCAGTTACTCTGGCTGGGAGACCCAGTACTTC
CASSYSGWETQYF
>.|TRBV11-2|.|TRBJ1-1
TGTGCCAGCAAGAATTACAGGGACTCCTTCACTGAAGCTTTCTTT
CASKNYRDSFTEAFF
>TRBD2|TRBV30|few|TRBJ2-3
TGTGCCTCGGGGGGGACAGATACGCAGTATTTT
CASGGTDTQYF
>.|TRBV2|many|TRBJ1-2
TGTGCCAGCAGTTACGAAATGGTCTTCTATGGCTACACCTTC
CASSYEMVFYGYTF
>.|TRBV6-1|few|TRBJ1-1
TGTGCCAGCAGTGAAGGTCGGGGTCTAGAAGCTTTCTTT
CASSEGRGLEAFF
>.|TRBV7-2|.|TRBJ2-3
TGTGCCAGCAGGGCTGGGGATACGCAGTATTTT
CASRAGDTQYF
>TRBD2|TRBV7-8|many|TRBJ2-2
TGTGCCAGCAGCCCGTTAGCGGGGGTGAACACCGGGGAGCTGTTTTTT
CASSPLAGVNTGELFF
>TRBD2|TRBV28|few|TRBJ2-1
TGTGCCAGCAGGAGCGGGACCAAAAATGAGCAGTTCTTC
CASRSGTKNEQFF
>TRBD1|TRBV20-1|.|TRBJ1-1
TGCAGTGCTAGAGGCGGGACAGGGGGCGGAGGGAACACTGAAGCTTTCTTT
CSARGGTGGGGNTEAFF
>.|TRBV20-1|few|TRBJ1-5
TGCAGTGCTAGAGGTATCGGCAGGGATCATCAGCCCCAGCATTTT
CSARGIGRDHQPQHF